A selection of T cell receptor beta chains follows, all from one sample in a study of response to subunit inactivated influenza vaccine. TCRdb processed the RT-PCR reads anew with MiXCR; each CDR3 protein has one entry. The sample yields about 800,000 distinct CDR3 sequences, 21% seen once. Sequencing was performed on PBMCs from blood, taken 5 to 6 days after vaccination. Every receptor here comes from a man aged 50 to 60 who received an inactivated influenza vaccine. The CDR3 runs from the conserved cysteine through the conserved F or W. Fields, in order: J gene, clone size, V gene, CDR3 length, D gene, CDR3 protein, CDR3 DNA. D genes are given only for firm matches. Size is stated for part of the rows, as once, few or many counts, or as a class when the clone is expanded.

TRBJ2-3 few TRBV28 14 - CASGEEGGTRTQYF TGTGCCAGCGGCGAGGAGGGGGGCACACGTACGCAGTATTTT
TRBJ1-1 - TRBV9 14 TRBD1 CASSATQGATEAFF TGTGCCAGCAGCGCTACGCAGGGGGCAACTGAAGCTTTCTTT
TRBJ2-1 few TRBV29-1 11 - CSVPVPNEQFF TGCAGCGTTCCAGTGCCCAATGAGCAGTTCTTC
TRBJ2-1 few TRBV11-2 18 TRBD2 CASSLRRETSFPYNEQFF TGTGCCAGCAGCCTGAGGCGGGAGACTAGTTTCCCCTACAATGAGCAGTTCTTC
TRBJ2-4 - TRBV6-1 14 TRBD1 CASRTTGGSNIQYF TGTGCCAGCAGGACGACAGGGGGCTCAAACATTCAGTACTTC
TRBJ2-2 few TRBV10-3 13 - CAISGTGTGELFF TGTGCCATCAGTGGTACAGGGACCGGGGAGCTGTTTTTT
TRBJ2-5 - TRBV29-1 12 - CSVEADGRTQYF TGCAGCGTTGAAGCGGACGGCCGGACCCAGTACTTC
TRBJ2-7 few TRBV27 15 TRBD2 CASRTLAGVGYEQYF TGTGCCAGCAGAACACTAGCGGGAGTGGGGTACGAGCAGTACTTC
TRBJ2-7 - TRBV7-8 14 - CASSSRLDSYEQYF TGTGCCAGCAGCTCCCGACTGGATAGCTACGAGCAGTACTTC
TRBJ1-1 few TRBV29-1 10 - CSVGEVEAFF TGCAGCGTTGGAGAGGTTGAAGCTTTCTTT
TRBJ2-1 few TRBV20-1 14 TRBD2 CSADLADVYNEQFF TGCAGTGCGGATCTAGCGGATGTTTACAATGAGCAGTTCTTC
TRBJ2-1 - TRBV2 11 - CASQVYNEQFF TGTGCCAGTCAGGTGTACAATGAGCAGTTCTTC
TRBJ2-5 - TRBV20-1 12 - CSASSGEETQYF TGCAGTGCTAGTTCGGGGGAAGAGACCCAGTACTTC
TRBJ1-2 - TRBV12-3/TRBV12-4 13 - CASRRGGTAGYTF TGTGCCAGCAGGCGGGGAGGAACAGCTGGCTACACCTTC